The 8 T cell receptor beta chains below come from one sample, sequenced in a study of shared clonotypes between healthy human individuals. Selected positively for CCR7 and CD45RO-negative, naive CD8 cells excluded terminally differentiated effector memory CD45RA+ cells. Sequenced by immunoSEQ multiplex PCR; TCRdb stores in-frame clones only, minus some. The sample gives around 2,000,000 clones, 85% to 95% of which show up once; 1.5% to 2% is in the top ten. Material: naive CD8+ T cells from PBMCs. Receptor source: a man in his late teens or twenties in good health. Some clones in this sample may be carry-over from other donors' samples.

The count of this clone is one. The rearrangement joins TRBV7-9 to TRBJ2-5, with TRBD2 matching 9 bases. V gave up 1 base and J gave up 4 bases; unmatched junction bases: 13. This CDR3 comprises 18 residues. CDR1 is SEHNR and CDR2 is FQNEAQ in the germline V gene (reference sequence). This CDR3 reads CASSLVVLLAGRGETQYF. CDR3 nucleotide sequence: TGTGCCAGCAGCTTAGTAGTTCTGCTAGCGGGAAGAGGAGAGACCCAGTACTTC.

The genes are TRBV27 and TRBJ2-1; D perhaps matches TRBD1 (6 bases). CDR1 is MNHEY, CDR2 SMNVEV, per germline (reference sequence). The CDR3 contains 15 residues. Between the trimmed V and J ends, which lost 6 bases and 5 bases, there was a span of 17 bases. CDR3 bases: TGTGCCAGCAGAGACCGGACAGCCTTGAACAATGAGCAGTTCTTC. Protein sequence: CASRDRTALNNEQFF.

This chain connects TRBV27 to TRBJ2-7, with 7 bases fitting TRBD1. CDR3 length: 15 residues. V was clipped by 5 bases and J by 2 bases; unmatched bases: 9. The germline gives CDR1 MNHEY, CDR2 SMNVEV (reference sequence). The CDR3 loop reads CASSTRTGPTYEQYF. The CDR3 DNA follows: TGTGCCAGCAGTACTCGGACAGGTCCCACCTACGAGCAGTACTTC.

The chain uses TRBV9 and TRBJ2-1, with a possible D match to TRBD2 (5 bases). Trimming took off 3 bases at V and 1 base at J, with 17 bases between the two ends. Germline-derived CDR1 and CDR2 are SGDLS and YYNGEE. The length of the CDR3 is 17 residues. The CDR3 protein is CASSETRGSGSYNEQFF. The CDR3 DNA reads TGTGCCAGCAGCGAAACTCGCGGATCGGGGTCCTACAATGAGCAGTTCTTC.

The chain has TRBV19 and TRBJ2-7, with D perhaps matching TRBD1 or TRBD2 (6 bases each). Germline-derived CDR1 and CDR2 are LNHDA and SQIVND (reference sequence). The CDR3 is 16 residues long. V was clipped by 8 bases and J by 5 bases, with 25 bases between them. CDR3 sequence (DNA): TGTGCCAGTTCCGGGCTATCGGGGGACATGCAGCACGAGCAGTACTTC. This translates into CASSGLSGDMQHEQYF.

V and J are TRBV7-8 and TRBJ2-3, with 11 nucleotides matching TRBD2. V shed 5 bases and J 6 bases; nucleotides not matched to a gene: 7. The CDR3 has 15 amino acids. CDR1 is SGHVS and CDR2 is FQNEAQ in the germline V gene. CDR3 DNA: TGTGCCAGCAGCCGCGCTAGCGGGAGGTTGGATACGCAGTATTTT. It translates to CASSRASGRLDTQYF.

This chain uses TRBV7-9 with TRBJ2-7, with a weak D call TRBD2 (6 bases). V was pared by 3 bases and J by 1 base, with 16 bases between. There are 16 residues in the CDR3. Germline CDR1 SEHNR, CDR2 FQNEAQ (reference sequence). The CDR3 DNA sequence: TGTGCCAGCAGCTTTATTTTGGGGGGACTTTCCTACGAGCAGTACTTC. It specifies CASSFILGGLSYEQYF.

The rearrangement uses TRBV30 and TRBJ1-1; D remains ambiguous. The CDR3 runs 14 residues. Trimming cost V 6 bases and J 3 bases, with 17 bases left between them. Germline CDR1 reads GTSNPN; CDR2 reads SVGIG (reference sequence). In nucleotides, the CDR3 is TGTGCCTGTTCCCCGAAGGCGGAGGACACTGAAGCTTTCTTT. It translates to CACSPKAEDTEAFF.